This T cell receptor (beta chain) was sequenced in a study of beta chain features in type 1 diabetes. Findings and limits, study-wide: For Type 1 diabetes patients, all four CD4+ subsets carried TCRB CDR3s that were moderately but significantly shorter. Naive, central memory and regulatory TCRB repertoires appeared more similar among patients than healthy donors. More deletions and fewer insertions at VDJ junctions were found in patients with type 1 diabetes.

About 120 mL of blood, on average, came from one heparinised draw per donor. This clone was picked up many times. Its matching antigen is unknown. Sequenced material consisted of expressed TCRB transcripts (all of the isolated RNA was reverse transcribed). This table comes from immunoSEQ multiplex PCR, and its TCRdb copy is limited to in-frame clones, with some not included. The sample lists approximately 600,000 clones, around 11% occurring once. The CDR3 contains 15 residues. CDR1 SQVTM and CDR2 ANQGSEA come from the germline V gene. After removal of 6 bases from V and 4 bases from J, the junction contained 7 bases not matched to a gene.

The V and J genes are TRBV29-1 and TRBJ2-1, with 12 bases fitting TRBD1. This receptor was taken from a man aged 25-45 years with type 1 diabetes. The specimen was naive CD4+ T cells from blood. As DNA, the CDR3 is TGCAGCGTGTCCGGGACAGGGGGCTATTACAATGAGCAGTTCTTC. This sequence encodes CSVSGTGGYYNEQFF.